This TCR beta chain was sequenced during a study of T-cell reconstitution after alpha-beta-depleted transplantation in children. Regarding the study as a whole: From surviving recipient T cells and thymic progenitors came the high day-60 TCRbeta diversity observed in some patients. It was newly produced T cells that mostly accounted for T-cell counts and diversity one year after transplant. Alpha-beta T cells about two months after transplant reportedly derived from several hundred expanded graft clones.

Worth noting for this clonotype: The antigen is not known.

The TCRbeta library incorporated unique molecular identifiers. One entry per CDR3 protein results from TCRdb running MiXCR on the PCR reads. The sample holds about 58,000 distinct CDR3 sequences, roughly 45% seen once. The sample consisted of PBMCs, mostly from graft donor cells, taken 360 days after TCRalphabeta/CD19-depleted stem cell transplant. The TCR was taken from a male patient aged 10 to 17 who had a stem cell transplant for acute lymphoblastic leukemia, so the T cells may come from the graft donor.

The CDR3 coding sequence is TGTGCCAGCAGTTTAACGGTCCAGCGGGAGGGGAATGAGCAGTTCTTC. Amino acid sequence: CASSLTVQREGNEQFF. This chain uses TRBV28 with TRBJ2-1; TRBD2 agrees at 10 bases. This CDR3 has 16 residues. Germline values: CDR1 MDHEN, CDR2 SYDVKM. J gave up 7 bases and V 2 bases, and 8 bases lay outside the gene matches.